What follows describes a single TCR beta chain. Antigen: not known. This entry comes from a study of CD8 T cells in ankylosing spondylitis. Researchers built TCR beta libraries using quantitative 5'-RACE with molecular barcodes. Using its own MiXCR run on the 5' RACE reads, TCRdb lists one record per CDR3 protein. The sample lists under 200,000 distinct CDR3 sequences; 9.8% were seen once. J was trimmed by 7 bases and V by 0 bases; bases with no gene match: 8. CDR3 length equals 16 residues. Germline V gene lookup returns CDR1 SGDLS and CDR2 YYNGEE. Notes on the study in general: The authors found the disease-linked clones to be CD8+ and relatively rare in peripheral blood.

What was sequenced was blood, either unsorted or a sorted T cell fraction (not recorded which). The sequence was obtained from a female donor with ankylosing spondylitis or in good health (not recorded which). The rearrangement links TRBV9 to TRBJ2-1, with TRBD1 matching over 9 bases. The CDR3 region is CASSVGGQGGRNEQFF. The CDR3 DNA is TGTGCCAGCAGCGTAGGGGGACAGGGTGGACGGAATGAGCAGTTCTTC. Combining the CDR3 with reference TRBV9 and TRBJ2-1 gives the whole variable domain DSGVTQTPKHLITATGQRVTLRCSPRSGDLSVYWYQQSLDQGLQFLIQYYNGEERAKGNILERFSAQQFPDLHSELNLSSLELGDSALYFCASSVGGQGGRNEQFFGPGTRLTVL.